The T cell receptor beta chain under discussion was sequenced for a study of T cells in Graves' hyperthyroidism and ophthalmopathy. Researchers took RNA transcripts and amplified the TCR beta CDR3 regions from them. During a first-round RT-PCR of the TCR CDR3, the HTBI primer set was used. TCRdb used MiXCR to reprocess the multiplex PCR reads, holding one entry per CDR3 protein. The sample has 330,000 or so distinct CDR3 sequences; roughly 20% are singletons. This clonotype was counted many times. Antigen specificity is unknown. The study's findings and limits: The model foresaw ophthalmopathy a median roughly 6 months prior to onset. Also found in blood were most expanded thyroid clonotypes above 0.001.

The sample taken for sequencing was blood. This clonotype was sampled from a middle-aged woman with Graves' ophthalmopathy.

This chain's CDR3 is CASSSGSGTAYEQYF. Here the CDR3 DNA reads TGTGCCAGCAGTTCAGGCTCCGGGACAGCCTACGAGCAGTACTTC. The chain is built from TRBV27 and TRBJ2-7, with TRBD1 matching 7 bases. Germline V lookup: CDR1 MNHEY, CDR2 SMNVEV (reference sequence). The CDR3 contains 15 residues. The V segment lost 4 bases and the J segment 2 bases; nucleotides outside the gene matches: 8.